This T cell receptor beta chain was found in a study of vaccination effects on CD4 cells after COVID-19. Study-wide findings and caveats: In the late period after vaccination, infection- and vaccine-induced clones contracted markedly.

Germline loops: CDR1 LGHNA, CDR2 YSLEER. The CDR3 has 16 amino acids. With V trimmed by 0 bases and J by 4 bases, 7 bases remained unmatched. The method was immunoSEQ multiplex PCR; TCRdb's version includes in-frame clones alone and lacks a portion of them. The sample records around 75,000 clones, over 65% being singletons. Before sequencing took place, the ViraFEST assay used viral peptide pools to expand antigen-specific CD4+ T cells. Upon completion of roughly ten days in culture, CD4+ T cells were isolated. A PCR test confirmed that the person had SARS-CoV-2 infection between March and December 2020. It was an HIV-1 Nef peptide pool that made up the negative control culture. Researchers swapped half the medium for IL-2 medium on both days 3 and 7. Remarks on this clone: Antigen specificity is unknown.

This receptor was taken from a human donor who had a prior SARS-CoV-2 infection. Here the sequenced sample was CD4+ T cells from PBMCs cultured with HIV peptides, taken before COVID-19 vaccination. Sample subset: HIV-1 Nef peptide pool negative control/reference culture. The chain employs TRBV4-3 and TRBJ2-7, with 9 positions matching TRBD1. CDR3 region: CASSQEPGTGLYEQYF. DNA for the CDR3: TGCGCCAGCAGCCAAGAACCCGGGACAGGGCTATACGAGCAGTACTTC.